Following are 21 T cell receptor beta chains from one sample sequenced in a study of shared clonotypes between healthy human individuals. Clones were sequenced by immunoSEQ multiplex PCR, and TCRdb holds only the in-frame ones, with some missing. The sample contains 640,000 or so clones, about two thirds of which appear only once. Material for sequencing was memory CD4+ T cells sorted from blood. Subset here: CD45RA-negative fraction. The receptors here all came from a woman younger than 45 in good health.

The chain combines TRBV27 with TRBJ1-5, with 7 bases aligning to TRBD1. V lost 5 bases and J lost 7; bases outside the gene matches: 8. The CDR3 contains 14 residues. The germline gives CDR1 MNHEY, CDR2 SMNVEV (reference sequence). This chain's CDR3 is CASSRNDRAQPQHF. DNA for the CDR3: TGTGCCAGCAGTCGAAACGACAGGGCCCAGCCCCAGCATTTT.

A few counts support this clone. The CDR3, as DNA: TGCAGCGTTGACCCTAGCGGGAGTGGTAGCGGGGAGCTGTTTTTT. Protein product: CSVDPSGSGSGELFF. The chain carries TRBV29-1 and TRBJ2-2; 10 bases line up with TRBD2. Germline V gives CDR1 SQVTM, CDR2 ANQGSEA. The length of the CDR3 is 15 residues. V trimming: 3 bases; J trimming: 7 bases; junction bases outside the gene matches: 8.

CDR3 sequence (DNA): TGCGCCAGCAGCCAAGATGTTGGGTACAATGAGCAGTTCTTC. Residues: CASSQDVGYNEQFF. The V call is TRBV4-1, the J call TRBJ2-1, with no clear D. Trimming pared 0 bases from V and 4 bases from J, leaving 7 bases between. Germline CDR1 reads MGHRA; CDR2 reads YSYEKL. The CDR3 sequence is 14 residues long.

The DNA for the CDR3 is TGTGCCAGCAGATACGACAGGGGAACTGAAGCTTTCTTT. Its protein product is CASRYDRGTEAFF. The chain is built from TRBV11-2 and TRBJ1-1; 8 positions agree with TRBD1. V was clipped by 6 bases and J by 5 bases; unmatched bases: 5. The CDR3 contains 13 residues. CDR1 is SGHAT and CDR2 is FQNNGV in the germline V gene.

The gene calls are TRBV11-1 and TRBJ2-7, with D unclear. The germline CDR1 and CDR2 sequences are SGHAT and FQDESV (reference sequence). The V end lost 5 bases, the J end lost 3 bases, and 11 bases lay between the germline ends. The CDR3 covers 13 residues. Here the CDR3 DNA reads TGTGCCAGCAGCCCTGGACGGAACTACGAGCAGTACTTC. Translation: CASSPGRNYEQYF.

J is TRBJ2-2 and V is TRBV18, with TRBD1 matching over 8 bases. Germline V lookup: CDR1 KGHSH, CDR2 LQKENI. With 5 bases clipped from V and 4 bases from J, the junction kept 3 bases outside the gene matches. The CDR3 is made up of 14 amino acids. The CDR3 spells CASSAQGGTGELFF. CDR3 sequence (DNA): TGTGCCAGCTCAGCACAGGGGGGCACCGGGGAGCTGTTTTTT. The full variable domain, in which reference TRBV18 and TRBJ2-2 provide the parts outside the CDR3, is NAGVMQNPRHLVRRRGQEARLRCSPMKGHSHVYWYRQLPEEGLKFMVYLQKENIIDESGMPKERFSAEFPKEGPSILRIQQVVRGDSAAYFCASSAQGGTGELFFGEGSRLTVL.

The V and J genes are TRBV5-1 and TRBJ2-7, with D perhaps TRBD2 (5 bases). CDR1 is SGHRS and CDR2 is YFSETQ in the germline V gene. V was shortened by 4 bases and J by 2 bases, with 10 bases between the two germline ends. The CDR3 runs to 13 residues. Here the CDR3 reads CASSVGDPYEQYF. The CDR3 DNA reads as TGCGCCAGCAGCGTCGGGGATCCCTACGAGCAGTACTTC.

The chain couples TRBV11-2 to TRBJ1-4, with a weak D call TRBD1 (6 bases). With 0 bases removed from V and 3 bases from J, the gap between germline ends came to 14 bases. This CDR3 contains 17 residues. Germline lookup yields CDR1 SGHAT and CDR2 FQNNGV. The CDR3 coding sequence is TGTGCCAGCAGCTTAGATCTATTCGGGGGCTCTAATGAAAAACTGTTTTTT. Protein sequence: CASSLDLFGGSNEKLFF.

V gene TRBV14 combines with J gene TRBJ2-1; D is possibly TRBD2 (5 bases). V was clipped by 0 bases and J by 8 bases, with 8 bases between them. CDR3 size: 13 residues. Germline CDR1 and CDR2: SGHDN and FVKESK. CDR3 nucleotides: TGTGCCAGCAGCCAAGAGCGAGGGCATGAGCAGTTCTTC. This gives the protein CASSQERGHEQFF.

This sequence joins TRBV28 and TRBJ2-2; D is undetermined. Per germline, CDR1 MDHEN and CDR2 SYDVKM. This CDR3 spans 15 amino acids. V lost 3 bases to trimming and J lost 5 bases, with 13 bases between them. CDR3 nucleotide sequence: TGTGCCAGCAGTTTGGCCACGTTGGTGACCGGGGAGCTGTTTTTT. It encodes CASSLATLVTGELFF.

This clone came up once. The chain employs TRBV13 and TRBJ2-2, with TRBD1 identical over 9 bases. Looked up from germline, CDR1 is PRHDT and CDR2 is FYEKMQ (reference sequence). Unmatched junction bases numbered 8, after V lost 5 bases and J lost 4 bases. The CDR3 extends over 16 amino acids. Here the CDR3 DNA reads TGTGCCAGCAGCCCCCGGGACAGGGTGGTCACCGGGGAGCTGTTTTTT. This translates into CASSPRDRVVTGELFF. Full variable domain (outside the CDR3, taken from reference TRBV13 and TRBJ2-2): AAGVIQSPRHLIKEKRETATLKCYPIPRHDTVYWYQQGPGQDPQFLISFYEKMQSDKGSIPDRFSAQQFSDYHSELNMSSLELGDSALYFCASSPRDRVVTGELFFGEGSRLTVL.

This chain uses TRBV7-3 with TRBJ2-7, with 10 bases that match TRBD1. The germline V gene encodes CDR1 SGHTA and CDR2 FQGTGA. Trimming cost V 4 bases and J 3 bases; bases outside gene matches: 6. The length of the CDR3 is 15 residues. The CDR3 DNA reads as TGTGCCAGCAGCTCAGACGGGACAGGGGACTACGAGCAGTACTTC. It is translated as CASSSDGTGDYEQYF.

The CDR3 region is CASSRERTYEQYF. CDR3 DNA sequence: TGTGCCAGCAGCCGGGAGAGAACCTACGAGCAGTACTTC. This chain links TRBV4-2 with TRBJ2-7; maybe TRBD2 (5 bases). CDR1 is LGHNA, CDR2 YNFKEQ, per germline. Trimming cost V 4 bases and J 2 bases, with 9 bases left between them. The CDR3 extends over 13 amino acids.

This chain uses TRBV6-1 with TRBJ1-1; perhaps TRBD1 as D (5 bases). The CDR3 is 13 amino acids. CDR1 MNHNS and CDR2 SASEGT come from the germline V gene. Trimming removed 7 bases at V and 5 bases at J, with 14 bases between. CDR3 nucleotide sequence: TGTGCCAGCACGAGGGACGGTTATACTGAAGCTTTCTTT. It encodes CASTRDGYTEAFF.

The chain has TRBV5-1 and TRBJ2-3; 7 positions agree with TRBD2. With V trimmed by 0 bases and J by 0 bases, 4 bases remained unmatched. The V gene's germline CDR1 is SGHRS and CDR2 YFSETQ. This CDR3 is built from 16 residues. Here the CDR3 reads CASSLGSGPSTDTQYF. The DNA for the CDR3 is TGCGCCAGCAGCTTGGGTAGCGGGCCGAGCACAGATACGCAGTATTTT.

CDR3 DNA sequence: TGTGCCAGCTCAATACAGGGCGCCGGCTCTGGGGCCAACGTCCTGACTTTC. Residues: CASSIQGAGSGANVLTF. The chain joins TRBV18 to TRBJ2-6; a possible D gene is TRBD1 (6 bases). CDR1 and CDR2 (germline): KGHSH, LQKENI. V was clipped by 5 bases and J by 0 bases, with 14 bases between them. CDR3 length: 17 residues.

The chain couples TRBV9 to TRBJ2-3; D not certain. Germline V gene lookup returns CDR1 SGDLS and CDR2 YYNGEE. Trimming left V 3 bases short and J 2 bases short, with 13 bases between. The CDR3 sequence is 15 residues long. In DNA, the CDR3 is TGTGCCAGCAGCGCAAGCCTTAGAGTCACAGATACGCAGTATTTT. Translation gives CASSASLRVTDTQYF. The whole variable domain, remainder taken from reference TRBV9 and TRBJ2-3, is DSGVTQTPKHLITATGQRVTLRCSPRSGDLSVYWYQQSLDQGLQFLIQYYNGEERAKGNILERFSAQQFPDLHSELNLSSLELGDSALYFCASSASLRVTDTQYFGPGTRLTVL.

The chain combines TRBV30 with TRBJ2-2; 8 bases match TRBD1. This CDR3 spans 15 amino acids. The trim removed 0 bases at V and 7 bases at J, leaving 7 bases unmatched. Germline CDR1 is GTSNPN and CDR2 is SVGIG (reference sequence). DNA of the CDR3: TGTGCCTGGAGTGTAGGGCAGGGGGCAGGCGGGGAGCTGTTTTTT. It specifies CAWSVGQGAGGELFF.

The chain uses TRBV27 and TRBJ2-3, with 11 bases aligning to TRBD2. This CDR3 has 17 amino acids. J gave up 0 bases and V 3 bases, and 5 bases lay outside the gene matches. Germline V gene sequence: CDR1 MNHEY, CDR2 SMNVEV (reference sequence). CDR3 sequence reads: CASSFWGLAASTDTQYF. The CDR3 region has the DNA TGTGCCAGCAGTTTTTGGGGACTAGCGGCTAGCACAGATACGCAGTATTTT.

This clone has a count of ten or more. This CDR3 is also generated by other DNA sequences in the sample. The DNA of the CDR3 is TGCGCCAGCAGCTTAGATAGCGGGGATTACAATGAGCAGTTCTTC. As protein: CASSLDSGDYNEQFF. V and J are TRBV5-1 and TRBJ2-1, with 8 bases matching TRBD2. Trimming took 2 bases from V and 4 from J; bases not matched to a gene: 5. CDR1 and CDR2 from the germline V gene are SGHRS and YFSETQ. The CDR3 totals 15 residues.

V gene TRBV19 combines with J gene TRBJ2-2, with 8 bases fitting TRBD2. The germline V gene has CDR1 LNHDA and CDR2 SQIVND (reference sequence). Trimming at V came to 1 base and at J to 5 bases, leaving 3 bases not matched to a gene. The CDR3 is 15 residues long. In DNA, the CDR3 is TGTGCCAGTAGTATAGCGGGAGGGCTTACCGGGGAGCTGTTTTTT. Encoded protein: CASSIAGGLTGELFF.